This T cell receptor (beta chain) derives from a study of sequential checkpoint blockade in melanoma. Study summary: Randomization was 1:1 between first-line nivolumab→ipilimumab and ipilimumab→nivolumab. After both sequences, patients received maintenance nivolumab.

This table comes from immunoSEQ multiplex PCR, and its TCRdb copy is limited to in-frame clones, with some not included. The table has over 15,000 clones, 74% seen once; the top ten hold 34%. Treatment reported: randomized to nivolumab then ipilimumab (arm A) or the reverse (arm B). Patients had received no earlier DNA-damaging chemotherapy. PBMC sorting kept live CD3+CD8+ cells without CD19 or CD56. With V trimmed by 5 bases and J by 2 bases, 9 bases remained unmatched. Looked up from germline, CDR1 is SGHAT and CDR2 is FQNNGV. This CDR3 spans 15 amino acids. The sequencing here drew on CD8+ T cells sorted from blood (inferred from file names), taken from a patient given nivolumab and ipilimumab in sequence. The chain couples TRBV11-2 to TRBJ2-7; 7 bases line up with TRBD1. This TCR was recovered from a human donor with melanoma. The chain's CDR3 is CASSPTLGTAYEQYF. The CDR3 DNA reads TGTGCCAGCAGCCCAACCCTAGGGACAGCCTACGAGCAGTACTTC.